A selection of T cell receptor beta chains follows, all from one sample in a study of OX40 agonist ivuxolimab in advanced cancers. The method was immunoSEQ multiplex PCR; TCRdb's version includes in-frame clones alone and lacks a portion of them. The table lists 60,000 to 75,000 clones, 91% of them singletons, with approximately 1.1% in the top ten. The sample consisted of CD4+ or CD8+ T cells sorted from blood, taken in a trial of the OX40 agonist ivuxolimab. The receptors come from an adult with an advanced solid tumor such as melanoma, head and neck, liver or kidney cancer. The CDR3 runs from the conserved cysteine through the conserved F or W. The D gene is left open where the match is weak. Expanded clones are given a class, and other clones once, few, many or no size at all.

DNA | CDR3 | size | V | D | J
TGTGCCAGCAGCTTCGACAGGGTGCCCTACGAGCAGTACTTC | CASSFDRVPYEQYF | NA | TRBV5-5 | TRBD1 | TRBJ2-7
TGTGCCAGTAGTTCAGGGTCAACTAATGAAAAACTGTTTTTT | CASSSGSTNEKLFF | NA | TRBV19 | NA | TRBJ1-4
TGTGCCAGCAGTTACTCTTCGGTGGACACTGAAGCTTTCTTT | CASSYSSVDTEAFF | once | TRBV6-6 | NA | TRBJ1-1
TGTGCCAGCAGCCTCACCACCGGGACAGGGTATGGCTACACCTTC | CASSLTTGTGYGYTF | once | TRBV4-2 | TRBD1 | TRBJ1-2
TGTGCCAGTAAGGGGTGGGCGGGTCAGCCCCAGCATTTT | CASKGWAGQPQHF | once | TRBV19 | NA | TRBJ1-5
TGCGCCAGCAGCTCGACAGGGTTTGAGGAAAAACTGTTTTTT | CASSSTGFEEKLFF | NA | TRBV5-1 | TRBD1 | TRBJ1-4
TGTGCCAGCAGTGAGGGGGGGGGTAGGACCTACGAGCAGTACTTC | CASSEGGGRTYEQYF | NA | TRBV6-1 | TRBD2 | TRBJ2-7
TGTGCCATCCGTGATGGGCAGTCTGAAGCTTTCTTT | CAIRDGQSEAFF | NA | TRBV10-3 | NA | TRBJ1-1
TGTGCCAGCAGTGAAAAGGGACTAGCGCCCGGGGAGCTGTTTTTT | CASSEKGLAPGELFF | NA | TRBV2 | TRBD2 | TRBJ2-2
TGTGCCAGCAGCCCGACTAGCGGGAGATCAGAGACCCAGTACTTC | CASSPTSGRSETQYF | NA | TRBV7-2 | TRBD2 | TRBJ2-5
TGTGCCAGCAGCCGAGAACAGGGGGCGGATGAGCAGTTCTTC | CASSREQGADEQFF | NA | TRBV14 | TRBD1 | TRBJ2-1
TGTGCCAGCGGAACAGATTTTTACGAGCAGTACTTC | CASGTDFYEQYF | NA | TRBV6-5 | NA | TRBJ2-7
TGTGCCAGCAGGTCCCTAGCGGGGGGTGGTGGCGAGCAGTACTTC | CASRSLAGGGGEQYF | NA | TRBV2 | TRBD2 | TRBJ2-7
TGTGCCAGTACGCCGGGACAGCCGGCCGAGCAGTACTTC | CASTPGQPAEQYF | NA | TRBV6-6 | TRBD1 | TRBJ2-7
TGTGCCAGCAGCTTAGACGATCTGGACAGACCCTACGAGCAGTACTTC | CASSLDDLDRPYEQYF | NA | TRBV11-3 | NA | TRBJ2-7
TGTGCTAGCAGCCCTGGGACAGACAATGAAAAACTGTTTTTT | CASSPGTDNEKLFF | NA | TRBV7-7 | TRBD1 | TRBJ1-4
TGTGCCATCAGTGGCCAGGGTCCAGCGAATGAAAAACTGTTTTTT | CAISGQGPANEKLFF | few | TRBV10-3 | NA | TRBJ1-4
TGTGCCAGTAGTATAGCGGGACAGGGGGCGCGAGGGACCCAGTACTTC | CASSIAGQGARGTQYF | NA | TRBV19 | TRBD1 | TRBJ2-5
TGCGCCAGCAGCTTGGTGCGGGCCAGGGGACTCCTCTACGAGCAGTACTTC | CASSLVRARGLLYEQYF | NA | TRBV5-1 | NA | TRBJ2-7
TGCGCCAGCAGCGAGATGAGGCTAGCGGGGGTGAGAAATGAGCAGTTCTTC | CASSEMRLAGVRNEQFF | NA | TRBV5-1 | TRBD2 | TRBJ2-1
TGTGCCATTTCACCGGGACAGGGCTACGAGCAGTACTTC | CAISPGQGYEQYF | NA | TRBV10-3 | TRBD1 | TRBJ2-7
TGTGCCAGCAGCTCGGGACTTTTCACCGGGGAGCTGTTTTTT | CASSSGLFTGELFF | NA | TRBV5-4 | NA | TRBJ2-2
TGTGCCAGCAGTGAGACAGGGAATAATTCACCCCTCCACTTT | CASSETGNNSPLHF | NA | TRBV6-1 | TRBD1 | TRBJ1-6
TGTGCCAGCAGCTTGTCGGCCAGCGGGGGGCACTACGAGCAGTACTTC | CASSLSASGGHYEQYF | NA | TRBV5-6 | TRBD2 | TRBJ2-7
TGTGCCAGCAGCCTAGGGGCAGGGCTAGATGGCTACACCTTC | CASSLGAGLDGYTF | once | TRBV11-2 | NA | TRBJ1-2
TGTGCCTGGAGGAGTGGGGCGACAGATACGCAGTATTTT | CAWRSGATDTQYF | once | TRBV30 | NA | TRBJ2-3
TGTGCCAGCTCACCGGGACAGGGGGCCAAAAACATTCAGTACTTC | CASSPGQGAKNIQYF | NA | TRBV18 | TRBD1 | TRBJ2-4
TGTGCCAGCAGCTTAGCTACCAGGGTACCGTACAATGAGCAGTTCTTC | CASSLATRVPYNEQFF | NA | TRBV11-3 | NA | TRBJ2-1
TGTGCCAGCAGTCCGTATCGGGGAGGGTCCTACAATGAGCAGTTCTTC | CASSPYRGGSYNEQFF | NA | TRBV7-8 | TRBD2 | TRBJ2-1
TGTGCCAGCAGTTACGACGGGGGGGCAACAGATACGCAGTATTTT | CASSYDGGATDTQYF | NA | TRBV6-5 | TRBD2 | TRBJ2-3
TGCGCCAGCAGCCAAACTCGGACCGGGGAAAAACTGTTTTTT | CASSQTRTGEKLFF | NA | TRBV4-1 | NA | TRBJ1-4
TGTGCTAGCAGCTTAGCGAGCCAGGAGACCCAGTACTTC | CASSLASQETQYF | NA | TRBV7-7 | NA | TRBJ2-5
TGTGCCAGTCCGACGGAGATCGGGGCCCCGATCGTGAACACTGAAGCTTTCTTT | CASPTEIGAPIVNTEAFF | NA | TRBV5-8 | NA | TRBJ1-1
TGTGCCACGGGCCCTGGACAGTCAAATCAGCCCCAGCATTTT | CATGPGQSNQPQHF | NA | TRBV10-3 | NA | TRBJ1-5
TGTGCCAGCTCAGGAAACAGCGACACCGGGGAGCTGTTTTTT | CASSGNSDTGELFF | NA | TRBV18 | NA | TRBJ2-2
TGTGCCAGCAGTTCCCAAGAGACCCAGTACTTC | CASSSQETQYF | NA | TRBV6-6 | NA | TRBJ2-5
TGTGCCAGCAGCTTAGCCGGGGGGAAAACAGATACGCAGTATTTT | CASSLAGGKTDTQYF | NA | TRBV5-4 | TRBD2 | TRBJ2-3
TGTGCCAGCAGGAACCACCCTTCCACTGAAGCTTTCTTT | CASRNHPSTEAFF | NA | TRBV6-5 | NA | TRBJ1-1
TGTGCCAGCGTTAGGGCAGGGACCTACGAGCAGTACTTC | CASVRAGTYEQYF | NA | TRBV6-1 | NA | TRBJ2-7
TGTGCCAGCAGCGTTAACCCGGTAGGGGAGACCCAGTACTTC | CASSVNPVGETQYF | NA | TRBV9 | NA | TRBJ2-5
TGTGCCAGCAGCTTAGATGGGCGGGAGCCGTCCTACGAGCAGTACTTC | CASSLDGREPSYEQYF | NA | TRBV11-3 | TRBD2 | TRBJ2-7
TGCAGTGCTAGAGCCTACAATGAGCAGTTCTTC | CSARAYNEQFF | NA | TRBV20-1 | NA | TRBJ2-1
TGTGCCAGCAGCTTAGGGCGCAGGGGGCGGGCAACTAATGAAAAACTGTTTTTT | CASSLGRRGRATNEKLFF | NA | TRBV11-2 | TRBD1 | TRBJ1-4
TGTGCCAGCAGCCCCCAGGCAGCCTACCCCTACGAGCAGTACTTC | CASSPQAAYPYEQYF | NA | TRBV7-9 | NA | TRBJ2-7
TGTGCCAGCAGTGAAGAAAGGGGTGAGCAGTACTTC | CASSEERGEQYF | NA | TRBV2 | NA | TRBJ2-7
TGTGCCAGCAGCTTGGTACAGGGGTTCACCTTC | CASSLVQGFTF | once | TRBV5-6 | TRBD1 | TRBJ1-2
TGTGCCAGCTCACCACAACAGGGGAAAAATCAGCCCCAGCATTTT | CASSPQQGKNQPQHF | NA | TRBV18 | TRBD1 | TRBJ1-5
TGCGCCAGCAGCGAGGGGGGGGCGAATCCCACCTATACGCAGTATTTT | CASSEGGANPTYTQYF | NA | TRBV5-1 | NA | TRBJ2-3
TGCGCCAGCAGTCATTATTGGAGATACGGGGAGCTGTTTTTT | CASSHYWRYGELFF | NA | TRBV23-1 | NA | TRBJ2-2